This passage covers 18 T cell receptor beta chains from one sample sequenced in a study of blood T cell repertoires in COVID-19. Generated by immunoSEQ multiplex PCR, the TCRdb table keeps only in-frame clones and is missing some. The table has approximately 360,000 clones, around 89% seen once. Specimen: peripheral blood. Source of these receptors: a man between 35 and 55 years old with acute or convalescent COVID-19.

The chain has TRBV7-8 and TRBJ1-6; 7 positions match TRBD1. This CDR3 is 17 amino acids long. V was clipped by 3 bases and J by 9 bases; unmatched bases: 14. Per germline, CDR1 SGHVS and CDR2 FQNEAQ. The CDR3 bases are TGTGCCAGCAGCTTTCTTTCGCAGGGGGAATGGGGTTCACCCCTCCACTTT. The encoded protein is CASSFLSQGEWGSPLHF.

The J gene is TRBJ1-6, the V gene TRBV21-1; the D call in the table, TRBD1, was not verified against the DNA. TRBV21-1 is recorded as a pseudogene. There are 16 residues in the CDR3. CDR3 residues: CASSKTPGQSWSPLHF. CDR3 coding DNA: TGTGCCAGCAGCAAAACCCCGGGACAGTCATGGTCACCCCTCCACTTT.

The chain uses TRBV11-1 and TRBJ2-1; 13 bases are shared with TRBD2. The germline V gene has CDR1 SGHAT and CDR2 FQDESV (reference sequence). The CDR3 extends over 15 amino acids. With V trimmed by 1 base and J by 15 bases, 9 bases remained unmatched. DNA of the CDR3: TGTGCCAGCAGCTTAGATGGGACTAGCGGGACACGCTCGTTCTTC. It specifies CASSLDGTSGTRSFF.

CDR3 sequence reads: CASGIAVMANVLTF. CDR3 sequence (DNA): TGTGCCAGCGGAATAGCTGTGATGGCCAACGTCCTGACTTTC. The V call is TRBV13, the J call TRBJ2-6; D unresolved. The CDR3 length is 14 residues. Between the trimmed V and J ends, which lost 8 bases and 6 bases, there was a span of 14 bases. Germline V gives CDR1 PRHDT, CDR2 FYEKMQ (reference sequence).

The genes are TRBV28 and TRBJ1-1; a weak D match, TRBD1 (6 bases). Germline loops: CDR1 MDHEN, CDR2 SYDVKM. The length of the CDR3 is 13 residues. The V gene lost 7 bases and the J gene lost 9 bases, with 18 bases spanning the gap. The CDR3, as DNA: TGTGCCAGCACCCTAGTGACAGGCGCGAAAGCTTTCTTT. Its protein product is CASTLVTGAKAFF.

V and J are TRBV7-7 and TRBJ2-7; 9 bases fit TRBD1. The germline V gene has CDR1 SSHAT and CDR2 FNYEAQ (reference sequence). This CDR3 spans 18 amino acids. The CDR3 region has the DNA TGTGCTAGTGCGGCGGACAGGGGTAAGGGGTTACGCTCCTACGAGCAGTACTTC. It encodes CASAADRGKGLRSYEQYF.

This chain links TRBV5-1 with TRBJ1-6; TRBD1 agrees at 8 bases. This CDR3 has 15 amino acids. Germline CDR1 reads SGHRS; CDR2 reads YFSETQ. V was pared by 4 bases and J by 7 bases, with 7 bases of the junction left unmatched. CDR3 sequence reads: CASSPGQGVNSPLHF. In DNA form, the CDR3 reads TGCGCCAGCAGCCCTGGACAGGGAGTGAATTCACCCCTCCACTTT.

The chain recombines TRBV6-5 with TRBJ2-1, with D hard to call. This CDR3 region has 11 residues. The V end was cut by 5 bases, the J end by 6 bases, with 5 bases between. CDR1 is MNHEY, CDR2 SVGAGI, per germline. Written as DNA, the CDR3 is TGTGCCAGCAGTCTTCTCAATGAGCAGTTCTTC. Its protein is CASSLLNEQFF.

This sequence joins TRBV19 and TRBJ2-5, with 14 bases that match TRBD2. The CDR3 loop spans 16 amino acids. V was pared by 5 bases and J by 4 bases, with 6 bases of the junction left unmatched. Germline V lookup: CDR1 LNHDA, CDR2 SQIVND (reference sequence). DNA for the CDR3: TGTGCCAGTAGTCGTGGGACTAGCGGGAGTTCAGAGACCCAGTACTTC. It is translated as CASSRGTSGSSETQYF.

In this sample, this clone turned up once. This chain links TRBV9 with TRBJ1-5, with TRBD1 identical over 9 bases. The length of the CDR3 is 18 residues. J was trimmed by 1 base and V by 2 bases; bases with no gene match: 10. CDR1 SGDLS and CDR2 YYNGEE come from the germline V gene. The CDR3 protein is CASSVKETGTGSNQPQHF. CDR3 nucleotide sequence: TGTGCCAGCAGCGTGAAGGAAACCGGGACAGGGAGCAATCAGCCCCAGCATTTT.

The chain has TRBV4-1 and TRBJ1-1; tentative D call: TRBD1 (5 bases). This CDR3 has 17 residues. Trimming cost V 4 bases and J 3 bases, with 21 bases left between them. Germline V gives CDR1 MGHRA, CDR2 YSYEKL. The CDR3 nucleotides are TGCGCCAGCAGCCTCTCAAGTATTCGGGGGATGGACACTGAAGCTTTCTTT. Protein product: CASSLSSIRGMDTEAFF.

CDR3 nucleotides: TGTGCCAGTAGTACGAGAGGAGGGTATAGCAATCAGCCCCAGCATTTT. Amino acids: CASSTRGGYSNQPQHF. This chain connects TRBV19 to TRBJ1-5; no definite D call. V was cut by 4 bases and J by 0 bases, with 13 bases left in between. This CDR3 spans 16 amino acids. Germline CDR1 is LNHDA and CDR2 is SQIVND (reference sequence).

The chain joins TRBV2 to TRBJ2-7; 8 bases are shared with TRBD1. This CDR3 is built from 11 residues. Unmatched junction bases numbered 2, after V lost 11 bases and J lost 2 bases. Germline CDR1 and CDR2: SNHLY and FYNNEI. The CDR3 DNA sequence: TGTGCCGGGGGACAGGCCTACGAGCAGTACTTC. This translates into CAGGQAYEQYF.

This clone was detected only once. The genes are TRBV5-8 and TRBJ1-4; 9 bases agree with TRBD1. V shed 5 bases, J shed 5 bases, and the junction held 4 bases outside the gene matches. The CDR3 totals 14 residues. The germline V gene encodes CDR1 SGHTS and CDR2 YDEGEE. The CDR3 DNA reads TGTGCCAGCAGTCCGACAGGGGGGAATGAAAAACTGTTTTTT. Translation gives CASSPTGGNEKLFF.

The chain is built from TRBV15 and TRBJ1-5; TRBD1 matches at 8 bases. The CDR3 contains 15 residues. CDR1 LNHNV and CDR2 YYDKDF come from the germline V gene (reference sequence). The V segment lost 0 bases and the J segment 6 bases; nucleotides outside the gene matches: 4. CDR3 sequence reads: CATSREGQGSQPQHF. The DNA of the CDR3 is TGTGCCACCAGCAGAGAAGGACAGGGTTCTCAGCCCCAGCATTTT. Supplemented by reference TRBV15 and TRBJ1-5, the full variable domain reads DAMVIQNPRYQVTQFGKPVTLSCSQTLNHNVMYWYQQKSSQAPKLLFHYYDKDFNNEADTPDNFQSRRPNTSFCFLDIRSPGLGDTAMYLCATSREGQGSQPQHFGDGTRLSIL.

The V gene is TRBV10-3, the J gene TRBJ1-4; D remains ambiguous. The CDR3 length is 15 residues. The germline V gene has CDR1 ENHRY and CDR2 SYGVKD. Trimming took off 0 bases at V and 11 bases at J, with 16 bases between the two ends. CDR3: CAISESSMSVEKLFF. CDR3 DNA sequence: TGTGCCATCAGTGAGTCGTCGATGTCCGTAGAGAAACTGTTTTTT.

The genes are TRBV28 and TRBJ2-5, with D unclear. This CDR3 contains 14 residues. The V gene's germline CDR1 is MDHEN and CDR2 SYDVKM. V dropped 5 bases and J dropped 1 base, with 11 bases sitting between them. CDR3 region: CASSPSSLQETQYF. Written as DNA, the CDR3 is TGTGCCAGCAGTCCCTCCTCCCTCCAAGAGACCCAGTACTTC.

The chain is built from TRBV27 and TRBJ2-1; 7 bases map to TRBD2. Germline values: CDR1 MNHEY, CDR2 SMNVEV (reference sequence). CDR3 length: 13 amino acids. Germline trimming cut 5 bases from V and 10 bases from J; bases unmatched to any gene: 8. The CDR3 sequence is CASSHWSGNEQFF. The CDR3 nucleotides read TGTGCCAGCAGTCACTGGAGCGGGAACGAGCAGTTCTTC.